This T cell receptor beta chain emerged from a study of cytomegalovirus exposure and HLA in healthy donors. Study conclusions and caveats: Cytomegalovirus status, reportedly, was diagnosed with high specificity and sensitivity by the classifier. The listing of 150 or so TCR beta chains classed them as cytomegalovirus-associated.

For this clone: Its antigen is undetermined.

PCR involved 60 Vbeta and 13 Jbeta primers. Repertoires were generated with immunoSEQ multiplex PCR, while TCRdb's copy carries only in-frame clones and drops some. The repertoire holds about 110,000 clones, with around 77% as singletons. The V end lost 1 base, the J end lost 0 bases, and 10 bases lay between the germline ends. This CDR3 region has 15 residues. Germline lookup yields CDR1 SGHTA and CDR2 FQGNSA. The clonotype was recovered from a human donor in good health. The rearrangement uses TRBV7-2 and TRBJ2-7; D is possibly TRBD1 (6 bases). The sequencing sample was made of PBMCs. This CDR3 is CASSLVPGVSYEQYF. In nucleotides, the CDR3 is TGTGCCAGCAGCTTAGTTCCAGGGGTCTCCTACGAGCAGTACTTC.